The TCR beta chain under discussion was sequenced for a study of cytomegalovirus exposure and HLA in healthy donors. At the level of the study: Of around 410 genotyped donors, roughly 81% grouped in the Caucasian-associated ancestry cluster.

Amplification used 60 Vbeta primers and 13 Jbeta primers. Sequenced by immunoSEQ multiplex PCR; TCRdb stores in-frame clones only, minus some. The sample lists around 130,000 clones; roughly 84% were seen once. Germline V lookup: CDR1 LGHNT, CDR2 FRNRAP. The trim removed 3 bases at V and 1 base at J, leaving 7 bases unmatched. There are 18 residues in the CDR3. The material sequenced was PBMCs. V gene TRBV12-5 combines with J gene TRBJ2-3; 13 nucleotides agree with TRBD2. This clonotype was sampled from a boy under 18 in good health and CMV-seronegative. The CDR3 bases are TGTGCTAGTGGTTTTATCAGGACTAGCGGGAGCGGCACAGATACGCAGTATTTT. Protein product: CASGFIRTSGSGTDTQYF.